The entry that follows covers one T cell receptor (beta chain) sequence. These data originate in a study of T-cell memory formation after mild COVID-19. TCRdb called the 5' RACE reads again in MiXCR, with one record for every CDR3 protein. The sample holds roughly 400,000 distinct CDR3 sequences, 24% seen once. The V gene lost 4 bases and the J gene lost 0 bases, with 16 bases spanning the gap. This CDR3 is 16 amino acids long. Germline V gene data show CDR1 as SGHRS and CDR2 as YFSETQ. The source material was PBMCs or a T cell subset sorted from them (not recorded which). This chain uses TRBV5-1 with TRBJ1-1; unclear D gene. This TCR derives from an adult woman who had mild COVID-19 (a few samples of this study predate the infection). Cell type and time point are not known. The CDR3 loop reads CASSEMDPRLNTEAFF. The CDR3 DNA is TGCGCCAGCAGCGAAATGGACCCAAGATTGAACACTGAAGCTTTCTTT.